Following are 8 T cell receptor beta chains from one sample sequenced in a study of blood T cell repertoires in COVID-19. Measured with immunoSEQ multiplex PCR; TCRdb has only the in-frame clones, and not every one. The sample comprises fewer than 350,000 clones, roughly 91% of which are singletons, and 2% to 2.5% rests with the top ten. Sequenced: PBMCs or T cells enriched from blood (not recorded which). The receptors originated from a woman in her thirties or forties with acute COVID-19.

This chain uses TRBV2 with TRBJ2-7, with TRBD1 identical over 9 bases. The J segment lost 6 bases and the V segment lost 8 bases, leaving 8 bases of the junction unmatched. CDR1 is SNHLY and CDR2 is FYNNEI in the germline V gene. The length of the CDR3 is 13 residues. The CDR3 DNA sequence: TGTGCCAGCTCCGGGACAGGGCACCCCGAGCAGTACTTC. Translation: CASSGTGHPEQYF.

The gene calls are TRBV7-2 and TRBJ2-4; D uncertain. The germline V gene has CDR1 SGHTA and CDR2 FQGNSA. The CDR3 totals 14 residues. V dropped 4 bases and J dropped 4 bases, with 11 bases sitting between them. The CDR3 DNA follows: TGTGCCAGCAGCTCCTCCTCGAGTAAAAACATTCAGTACTTC. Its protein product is CASSSSSSKNIQYF.

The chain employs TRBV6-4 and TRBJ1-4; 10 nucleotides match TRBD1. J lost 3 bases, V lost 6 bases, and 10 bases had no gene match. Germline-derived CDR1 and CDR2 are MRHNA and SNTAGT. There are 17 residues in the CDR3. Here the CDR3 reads CASRDRGKIRSNEKLFF. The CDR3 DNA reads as TGTGCCAGCAGGGACAGGGGGAAAATTCGTTCTAATGAAAAACTGTTTTTT.

The CDR3 sequence is CASSFSLTGVEQYF. As DNA, the CDR3 is TGTGCCAGCAGCTTTTCTTTGACAGGGGTCGAGCAGTACTTC. The chain employs TRBV7-2 and TRBJ2-7, with TRBD1 matching 8 bases. In germline, CDR1 is SGHTA, CDR2 FQGNSA. Unmatched junction bases numbered 7, after V lost 3 bases and J lost 6 bases. The CDR3 covers 14 residues.

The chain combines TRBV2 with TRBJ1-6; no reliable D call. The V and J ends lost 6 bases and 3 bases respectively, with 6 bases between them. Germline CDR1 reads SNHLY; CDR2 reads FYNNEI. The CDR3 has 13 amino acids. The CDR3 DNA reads TGTGCCAGCAGGGCAGACTATAATTCACCCCTCCACTTT. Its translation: CASRADYNSPLHF. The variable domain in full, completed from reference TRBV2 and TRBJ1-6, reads EPEVTQTPSHQVTQMGQEVILRCVPISNHLYFYWYRQILGQKVEFLVSFYNNEISEKSEIFDDQFSVERPDGSNFTLKIRSTKLEDSAMYFCASRADYNSPLHFGNGTRLTVT.

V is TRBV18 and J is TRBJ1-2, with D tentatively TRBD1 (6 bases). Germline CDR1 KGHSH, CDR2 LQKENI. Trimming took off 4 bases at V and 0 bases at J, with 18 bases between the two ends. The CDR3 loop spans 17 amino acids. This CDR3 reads CASSQVYRGSSNYGYTF. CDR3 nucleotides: TGTGCCAGCTCACAAGTTTATAGGGGGAGTTCTAACTATGGCTACACCTTC.

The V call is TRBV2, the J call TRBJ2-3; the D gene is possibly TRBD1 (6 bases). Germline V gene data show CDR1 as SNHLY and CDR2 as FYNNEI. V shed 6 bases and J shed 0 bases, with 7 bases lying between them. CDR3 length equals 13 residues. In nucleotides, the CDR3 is TGTGCCAGCAGCGGACAGAGCACAGATACGCAGTATTTT. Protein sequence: CASSGQSTDTQYF. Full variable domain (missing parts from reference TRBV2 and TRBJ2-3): EPEVTQTPSHQVTQMGQEVILRCVPISNHLYFYWYRQILGQKVEFLVSFYNNEISEKSEIFDDQFSVERPDGSNFTLKIRSTKLEDSAMYFCASSGQSTDTQYFGPGTRLTVL.

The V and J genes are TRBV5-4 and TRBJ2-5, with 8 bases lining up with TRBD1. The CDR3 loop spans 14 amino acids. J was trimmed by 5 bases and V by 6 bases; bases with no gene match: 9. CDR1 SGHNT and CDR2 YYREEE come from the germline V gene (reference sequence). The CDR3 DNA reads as TGTGCCAGCACTCCGACAGGGGTTGGCGAGACCCAGTACTTC. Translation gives CASTPTGVGETQYF. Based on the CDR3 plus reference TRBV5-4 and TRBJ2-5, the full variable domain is ETGVTQSPTHLIKTRGQQVTLRCSSQSGHNTVSWYQQALGQGPQFIFQYYREEENGRGNFPPRFSGLQFPNYSSELNVNALELDDSALYLCASTPTGVGETQYFGPGTRLLVL.